This TCR beta chain was sequenced in a study of CD8 T cells in ankylosing spondylitis. The CDR3 consists of 15 residues. Deletions cut 1 base from V and 4 bases from J, with 13 bases between. In germline, CDR1 is LNHNV, CDR2 YYDKDF (reference sequence). Via MiXCR, TCRdb re-called the 5' RACE reads, giving one row per CDR3 protein. The table records approximately 150,000 distinct CDR3 sequences, approximately 17% of them present only once. This clonotype came up a few times. Its specificity is unknown. Study-level results: Blood from ankylosing spondylitis patients appeared to carry a characteristic roughly eight-variant TCR beta motif.

The chain is built from TRBV15 and TRBJ1-1; weak D call: TRBD1 (5 bases). Specimen: blood, either unsorted or a sorted T cell fraction (not recorded which). This TCR derives from a male donor with ankylosing spondylitis. DNA of the CDR3: TGTGCCACCAGCAGAGTAGGGGTTGGCGGCACTGAAGCTTTCTTT. Its translation is CATSRVGVGGTEAFF.